This is a list of T cell receptor beta chains from one sample in a study of shared clonotypes between healthy human individuals. TCRdb keeps only in-frame clones here, not all; method: immunoSEQ multiplex PCR. The sample lists about 1,900,000 clones; approximately 94% were seen once. Sequenced input: naive CD8+ T cells sorted from blood. These TCRs come from a young man in good health. Both conserved end residues are part of each CDR3. A D gene is named only where the DNA matches it firmly. Clone size is not always given. Where it is, it says once, few, many or a class for expanded clones.

>NA|TRBJ2-7|TRBD1|13|TRBV7-9
CASSWDRGYEQYF
TGTGCCAGCAGCTGGGACAGGGGCTACGAGCAGTACTTC
>NA|TRBJ1-4|NA|15|TRBV30
CAWSVGASTNEKLFF
TGTGCCTGGAGTGTAGGGGCTTCAACTAATGAAAAACTGTTTTTT
>NA|TRBJ2-7|NA|12|TRBV7-9
CASSQTGDEQYF
TGTGCCAGCAGCCAGACGGGTGACGAGCAGTACTTC
>NA|TRBJ2-5|NA|16|TRBV5-1
CASSLFSEAIQETQYF
TGCGCCAGCAGCTTGTTTTCCGAGGCGATCCAAGAGACCCAGTACTTC
>NA|TRBJ2-1|TRBD1|12|TRBV11-2
CASSSGGNEQFF
TGTGCCAGCAGCTCAGGGGGCAATGAGCAGTTCTTC
>NA|TRBJ2-7|NA|16|TRBV10-1
CASSPDEVATMGEQYF
TGCGCCAGCAGTCCAGACGAAGTGGCCACAATGGGGGAGCAGTACTTC
>NA|TRBJ1-6|NA|16|TRBV15
CATSRERARHNSPLHF
TGTGCCACCAGCAGAGAACGGGCCCGCCATAATTCACCCCTCCACTTT
>NA|TRBJ2-7|NA|14|TRBV10-1
CASSDSGSSYEQYF
TGCGCCAGCAGTGACTCAGGGAGCTCCTACGAGCAGTACTTC
>NA|TRBJ2-3|NA|12|TRBV30
CAWSEEVDTQYF
TGTGCCTGGAGTGAGGAGGTAGATACGCAGTATTTT
>once|TRBJ2-3|NA|15|TRBV19
CARTERAKGPGTQYF
TGTGCCAGGACCGAGCGGGCCAAGGGACCAGGTACGCAGTATTTT
>NA|TRBJ2-7|NA|15|TRBV2
CASSEGLNSSYEQYF
TGTGCCAGCAGTGAAGGTCTCAACTCCTCCTACGAGCAGTACTTC
>NA|TRBJ2-1|NA|17|TRBV7-9
CASSLDTGPQSFNEQFF
TGTGCCAGCAGCTTAGACACCGGGCCCCAAAGCTTCAATGAGCAGTTCTTC
>NA|TRBJ2-1|TRBD2|15|TRBV27
CASSPRLAGYNEQFF
TGTGCCAGCAGTCCCCGGTTAGCGGGGTACAATGAGCAGTTCTTC
>once|TRBJ1-1|TRBD1|16|TRBV28
CASSLEGQGRNTEAFF
TGTGCCAGCAGTTTAGAGGGACAGGGGAGGAACACTGAAGCTTTCTTT
>once|TRBJ2-7|NA|12|TRBV29-1
CSARGIAYEQYF
TGCAGCGCCCGGGGCATAGCCTACGAGCAGTACTTC
>NA|TRBJ2-1|NA|19|TRBV27
CASSVITQRAGAAYNEQFF
TGTGCCAGCAGTGTAATTACCCAAAGGGCAGGGGCCGCCTACAATGAGCAGTTCTTC
>few|TRBJ1-1|NA|13|TRBV19
CASSGRMNTEAFF
TGTGCCAGTAGTGGACGGATGAACACTGAAGCTTTCTTT
>NA|TRBJ2-7|NA|14|TRBV4-1
CASSLKGLSIEQYF
TGCGCCAGCAGCTTGAAGGGCCTTTCTATCGAGCAGTACTTC
>NA|TRBJ1-4|NA|13|TRBV4-3
CASSQAEGGRLFF
TGCGCCAGCAGCCAGGCGGAAGGGGGAAGACTGTTTTTT
>NA|TRBJ2-7|NA|14|TRBV6-5
CASSYDSESYEQYF
TGTGCCAGCAGTTACGACTCAGAGTCCTACGAGCAGTACTTC
>NA|TRBJ2-1|NA|13|TRBV6-5
CASSPTSYNEQFF
TGTGCCAGCAGTCCGACTAGCTACAATGAGCAGTTCTTC
>NA|TRBJ2-4|NA|16|TRBV9
CASSLGGTGAKNIQYF
TGTGCCAGCAGCCTTGGGGGGACGGGAGCCAAAAACATTCAGTACTTC
>once|TRBJ2-2|TRBD2|17|TRBV5-6
CASSIASGGPMHGELFF
TGTGCCAGCAGCATCGCTAGCGGGGGGCCAATGCACGGGGAGCTGTTTTTT
>once|TRBJ2-7|NA|13|TRBV4-1
CASSQTGTYEQYF
TGCGCCAGCAGCCAAACCGGGACCTACGAGCAGTACTTC
>NA|TRBJ1-2|NA|14|TRBV9
CASSVEDTNYGYTF
TGTGCCAGCAGCGTAGAGGACACCAACTATGGCTACACCTTC
>NA|TRBJ1-6|NA|15|TRBV29-1
CSVKTGSSYNSPLHF
TGCAGCGTCAAGACAGGTAGCTCCTATAATTCACCCCTCCACTTT
>NA|TRBJ2-7|NA|13|TRBV6-1
CASSEGWAYEQYF
TGTGCCAGCAGTGAAGGGTGGGCTTACGAGCAGTACTTC
>NA|TRBJ2-7|NA|14|TRBV6-1
CASSEGNSYYEQYF
TGTGCCAGCAGTGAAGGTAACAGCTACTACGAGCAGTACTTC